The T cell receptor (beta chain) under discussion was sequenced for a study of blood T cell repertoires in COVID-19. In the authors' workflow: Scientists estimated how many nucleated cells there were by amplifying reference gene primers. The data were produced by immunoSEQ multiplex PCR, yet TCRdb's version contains in-frame clones alone and is incomplete. Clone size and V and J calls were adopted from that table, with D and trimming inferred from the DNA. The sample has roughly 41,000 clones; around nine tenths are singletons. This CDR3 is 12 amino acids long. The germline V gene has CDR1 SGHRS and CDR2 YFSETQ. V gave up 9 bases and J gave up 8 bases, with 17 bases separating them.

The sequence derives from a human donor in a cohort sampled during active COVID-19. The V call is TRBV5-1, the J call TRBJ1-2, with TRBD1 as a possible D gene (6 bases). The sample consisted of peripheral blood. CDR3 sequence reads: CATLSPRGGYTF. In nucleotides, the CDR3 is TGCGCCACCCTTTCCCCCAGGGGAGGCTACACCTTC.